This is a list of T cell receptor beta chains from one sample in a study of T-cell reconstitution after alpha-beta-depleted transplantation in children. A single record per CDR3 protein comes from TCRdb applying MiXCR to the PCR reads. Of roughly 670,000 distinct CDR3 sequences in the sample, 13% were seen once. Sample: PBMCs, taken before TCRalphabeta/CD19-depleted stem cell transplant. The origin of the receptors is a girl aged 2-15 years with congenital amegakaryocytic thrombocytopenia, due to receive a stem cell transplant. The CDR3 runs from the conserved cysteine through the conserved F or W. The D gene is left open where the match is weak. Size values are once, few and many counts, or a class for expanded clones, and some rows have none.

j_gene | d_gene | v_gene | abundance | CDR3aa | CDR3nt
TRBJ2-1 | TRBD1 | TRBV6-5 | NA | CASSYHLHVETGVGNEQFF | TGTGCCAGCAGTTACCACCTCCATGTGGAGACAGGGGTGGGCAATGAGCAGTTCTTC
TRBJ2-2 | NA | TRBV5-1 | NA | CASRLLGTGELFF | TGCGCCAGCAGACTCCTCGGAACCGGGGAGCTGTTTTTT
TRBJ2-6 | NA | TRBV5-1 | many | CASSLGISGANVLTF | TGTGCCAGCAGTTTAGGGATCTCTGGGGCCAACGTCCTGACTTTC
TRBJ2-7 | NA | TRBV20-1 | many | CSARAGTFYEQYF | TGCAGTGCTAGAGCGGGTACCTTTTACGAGCAGTACTTC
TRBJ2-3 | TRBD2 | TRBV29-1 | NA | CSVHLRLAGGPSTDTQYF | TGCAGCGTTCATCTTAGACTAGCGGGAGGGCCAAGCACAGATACGCAGTATTTT
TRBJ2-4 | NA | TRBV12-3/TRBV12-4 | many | CASSLQIAKNIQYF | TGTGCCAGCAGTTTGCAGATAGCCAAAAACATTCAGTACTTC
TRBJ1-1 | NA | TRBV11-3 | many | CASSRRAGDTEAFF | TGTGCCAGCAGCAGAAGGGCGGGGGACACTGAAGCTTTCTTT
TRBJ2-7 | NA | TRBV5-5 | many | CASSLAGTPYEQYF | TGTGCCAGCAGCTTGGCCGGGACACCTTACGAGCAGTACTTC
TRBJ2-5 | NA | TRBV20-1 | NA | CSALKETQYF | TGCAGTGCCCTGAAAGAGACCCAGTACTTC
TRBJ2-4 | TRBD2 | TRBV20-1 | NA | CSAGGGVANIQYF | TGCAGTGCTGGGGGGGGGGTGGCGAACATTCAGTACTTC
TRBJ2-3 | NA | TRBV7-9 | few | CASRSALGVRADTQYF | TGTGCCAGCAGGTCCGCACTAGGGGTACGCGCAGATACGCAGTATTTT
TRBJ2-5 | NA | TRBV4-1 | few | CASSQVFLRDGETQYF | TGCGCCAGCAGCCAAGTGTTTCTCAGGGATGGAGAGACCCAGTACTTC
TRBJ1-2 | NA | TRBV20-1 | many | CSARDRPNYGYTF | TGCAGTGCTAGGGACCGCCCTAACTATGGCTACACCTTC
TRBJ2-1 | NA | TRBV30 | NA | CARNRDNYEQFF | TGTGCCCGTAATCGGGACAACTATGAGCAGTTCTTC
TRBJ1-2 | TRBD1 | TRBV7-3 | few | CASSLYKGDRDGYTF | TGTGCCAGCAGCTTATATAAGGGGGACAGAGATGGCTACACCTTC
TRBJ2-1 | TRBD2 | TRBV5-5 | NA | CASSSRAGVVYNEQFF | TGTGCCAGCAGCTCCCGGGCGGGAGTGGTCTACAATGAGCAGTTCTTC
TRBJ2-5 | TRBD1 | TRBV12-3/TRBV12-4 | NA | CASSFLTGSRVETQYF | TGTGCCAGCAGTTTTCTGACAGGGAGTAGGGTGGAGACCCAGTACTTC
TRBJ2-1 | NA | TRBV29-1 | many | CSVSGGSRDNEPPEQFF | TGCAGCGTTAGTGGGGGCTCTAGAGACAATGAGCCCCCTGAGCAGTTCTTC
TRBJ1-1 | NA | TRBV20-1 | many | CSAGRGNSEAFF | TGCAGTGCGGGCAGGGGAAACTCTGAAGCTTTCTTT
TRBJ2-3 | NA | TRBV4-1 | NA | CASSHPSGQRKSLGGTDTQYF | TGCGCCAGCAGCCACCCCTCAGGGCAGCGGAAAAGTTTGGGAGGCACAGATACGCAGTATTTT
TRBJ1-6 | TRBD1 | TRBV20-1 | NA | CCASTGDSYGYNSPLHF | TGCTGTGCTAGTACCGGGGACAGCTACGGGTATAATTCACCCCTCCACTTT
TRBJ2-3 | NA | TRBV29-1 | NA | CSVEKLESWDTQYF | TGCAGCGTTGAGAAGCTAGAAAGTTGGGATACGCAGTATTTT
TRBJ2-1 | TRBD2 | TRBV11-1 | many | CASSLVGRTSGILYNEQFF | TGTGCCAGCAGCTTAGTAGGGCGCACGAGCGGGATCCTGTACAATGAGCAGTTCTTC
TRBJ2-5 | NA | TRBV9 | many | CASSTGIQETQYF | TGTGCCAGCAGCACCGGGATTCAAGAGACCCAGTACTTC
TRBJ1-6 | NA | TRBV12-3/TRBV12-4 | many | CASSLKGVSPLHF | TGTGCCAGCAGTCTTAAGGGGGTTTCACCCCTCCACTTT
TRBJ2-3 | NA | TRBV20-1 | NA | CSARESAMQYF | TGCAGTGCCCGGGAATCCGCTATGCAGTATTTT
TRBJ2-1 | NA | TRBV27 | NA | CASSESGHSNEQFF | TGTGCCAGCAGCGAATCCGGACATAGCAATGAGCAGTTCTTC
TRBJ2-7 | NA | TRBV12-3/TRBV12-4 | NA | CASSGRGSNGIQGAYEQYF | TGTGCCAGCAGTGGCCGGGGCAGCAATGGGATCCAAGGGGCCTACGAGCAGTACTTC
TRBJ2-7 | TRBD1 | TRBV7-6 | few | CASSFGTGTVSYEQYF | TGTGCCAGCAGCTTTGGCACCGGGACAGTCTCCTACGAGCAGTACTTC
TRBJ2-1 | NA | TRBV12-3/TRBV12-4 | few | CASSSAGAHEQFF | TGTGCCAGCAGCTCCGCAGGGGCCCATGAGCAGTTCTTC
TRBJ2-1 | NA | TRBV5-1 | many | CASSLALGAESSYNEQFF | TGCGCCAGCAGCTTGGCCTTGGGAGCGGAGAGCTCCTACAATGAGCAGTTCTTC
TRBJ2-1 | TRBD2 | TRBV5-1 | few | CASSLAGTSGPSGEQFF | TGCGCCAGCAGCTTGGCCGGAACTAGCGGACCTTCTGGCGAGCAGTTCTTC
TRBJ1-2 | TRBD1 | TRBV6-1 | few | CASRTYRQGDLYGYTF | TGTGCCAGCAGGACCTATCGGCAGGGGGATCTCTATGGCTACACCTTC
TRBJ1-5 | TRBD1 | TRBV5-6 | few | CASSFGTGGQPQHF | TGTGCCAGCAGCTTTGGGACAGGGGGTCAGCCCCAGCATTTT
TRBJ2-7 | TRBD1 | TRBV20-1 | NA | CSAIGTGSYEQYF | TGCAGTGCTATAGGGACAGGTTCCTACGAGCAGTACTTC
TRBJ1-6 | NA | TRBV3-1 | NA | CASSQVLQGNSPLHF | TGTGCCAGCAGCCAAGTTCTACAGGGAAATTCACCCCTCCACTTT
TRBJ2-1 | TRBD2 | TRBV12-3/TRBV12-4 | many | CASSPLAGGPGEQFF | TGTGCCAGCAGTCCGCTAGCGGGAGGGCCCGGTGAGCAGTTCTTC
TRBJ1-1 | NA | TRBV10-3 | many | CAISEQGEAFF | TGTGCCATCAGTGAACAAGGGGAAGCTTTCTTT
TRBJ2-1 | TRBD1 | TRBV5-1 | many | CASSLRTGGLYNEQFF | TGCGCCAGCAGCTTGAGGACAGGGGGCTTGTACAATGAGCAGTTCTTC
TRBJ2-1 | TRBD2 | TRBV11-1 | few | CASSPRTSGRMVAYNEQFF | TGTGCCAGCAGCCCTCGGACTAGCGGGAGAATGGTCGCCTACAATGAGCAGTTCTTC
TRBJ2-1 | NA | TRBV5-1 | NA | CASSLRRQSYNEQFF | TGCGCCAGCAGCTTGAGGCGACAGTCCTACAATGAGCAGTTCTTC
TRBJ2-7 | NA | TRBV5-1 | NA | CASKTSVGNYEQYF | TGCGCCAGCAAAACTTCGGTTGGAAATTACGAGCAGTACTTC
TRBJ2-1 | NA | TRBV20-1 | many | CSALKITSSSYNEQFF | TGCAGTGCTCTGAAGATCACGAGCAGCTCCTACAATGAGCAGTTCTTC